The sequence of this T cell receptor (beta chain) was determined in a study of regulatory T cells in long-lasting Graves disease. Whole-study context: Those with persistent Graves' disease had received antithyroid drugs for over 5 years with positive TSH receptor antibodies. Notes on the study in general: Sampling was limited to peripheral blood rather than thyroid tissue.

CDR3-region Arm-PCR and iRepertoire HTBI primers produced the TCR beta libraries. TCRdb reprocessed the multiplex PCR reads via MiXCR and lists one record per CDR3 protein. The sample lists over 350,000 distinct CDR3 sequences; 20% to 25% were seen once. This CDR3 has 13 amino acids. Trimming removed 4 bases from V and 4 bases from J, with 10 bases in between. Per the germline V gene, CDR1 is KGHSH and CDR2 is LQKENI. Time point defined: persistent/refractory GD, antithyroid drugs over 5 years with positive TRAb. From PBMCs, RNA was extracted and then used to make the TCR library. About this clonotype: Its target is not known.

The receptor was derived from a female donor with Graves disease. The sequences come from peripheral blood mononuclear cells (PBMCs), collected when the disease was refractory, from a patient treated with antithyroid drugs. This sequence joins TRBV18 and TRBJ1-1, with D possibly being TRBD1 (5 bases). CDR3 loop: CASSLGRTTEAFF. In DNA form, the CDR3 reads TGTGCCAGCTCACTGGGACGGACCACTGAAGCTTTCTTT. The full variable domain, with the rest looked up from reference TRBV18 and TRBJ1-1, is NAGVMQNPRHLVRRRGQEARLRCSPMKGHSHVYWYRQLPEEGLKFMVYLQKENIIDESGMPKERFSAEFPKEGPSILRIQQVVRGDSAAYFCASSLGRTTEAFFGQGTRLTVV.